One T cell receptor beta chain is described in this entry. Its antigen is still unknown. The data are from a study of cytomegalovirus exposure and HLA in healthy donors. Study observations and caveats: The study listed under 200 cytomegalovirus-associated TCR beta chains. Analyses of presence and absence presupposed an approximately uniform sequencing depth across donors.

The PCR made use of 60 Vbeta and 13 Jbeta primers. Libraries were prepared by immunoSEQ multiplex PCR; TCRdb keeps only in-frame clonotypes and omits some of them. The profile shows under 150,000 clones, around 77% of them singletons. The germline V gene encodes CDR1 MNHEY and CDR2 SMNVEV (reference sequence). The CDR3 extends over 15 amino acids. Trimming took off 4 bases at V and 7 bases at J, with 14 bases between the two ends. The sample taken for sequencing was PBMCs. The J gene is TRBJ1-6, the V gene TRBV27; TRBD1 might be the D (6 bases). This receptor was taken from a woman aged 50 to 60 in good health and CMV-seronegative. The CDR3 coding sequence is TGTGCCAGCAGTTCTCTGGGGACATCCAATTCACCCCTCCACTTT. Protein: CASSSLGTSNSPLHF.